These T cell receptor beta chains were read from a single sample in a study of blood T cell repertoires in COVID-19. The repertoire was sequenced with immunoSEQ multiplex PCR; TCRdb's copy has only in-frame clones and lacks some. The sample includes tens of thousands of clones, approximately 91% seen only once; the top ten take approximately 14%. Material for sequencing was peripheral blood. The receptors come from a human donor with active COVID-19. The donor label of this sample is uncertain. CDR3s include the opening cysteine and the closing phenylalanine or tryptophan. A D gene is named only where the DNA matches it firmly. For some rows the clone size is stated as once, few or many, or as a class when expanded; others skip it.

j_call	d_call	v_call	clone_size	cdr3_aa	cdr3_nt
TRBJ2-3	TRBD1	TRBV27	-	CASKWTGGTDTQYF	TGTGCCAGCAAGTGGACAGGGGGCACAGATACGCAGTATTTT
TRBJ1-3	TRBD1	TRBV20-1	-	CSASLPGTGGNTIYF	TGCAGTGCAAGTTTGCCCGGGACAGGGGGAAACACCATATATTTT
TRBJ2-2	-	TRBV7-2	-	CASGVDFVGGRGPGELFF	TGTGCCAGCGGCGTTGATTTCGTGGGGGGACGAGGCCCCGGGGAGCTGTTTTTT
TRBJ1-5	-	TRBV6-5	-	CASSYFGGQPQHF	TGTGCCAGCAGTTACTTTGGCGGCCAGCCCCAGCATTTT
TRBJ2-3	TRBD2	TRBV19	-	CASSPNSGVSGTDTQYF	TGTGCCAGTAGTCCTAATAGCGGGGTATCAGGCACAGATACGCAGTATTTT
TRBJ1-2	TRBD1	TRBV27	-	CASGRDRGKLRYGYTF	TGTGCCAGCGGCCGGGACAGGGGGAAGCTTCGGTATGGCTACACCTTC
TRBJ1-1	-	TRBV28	-	CASIKTGTGNTEAFF	TGTGCCAGCATCAAAACCGGAACAGGGAACACTGAAGCTTTCTTT
TRBJ1-2	-	TRBV2	-	CASNTERGFNYGYTF	TGTGCCAGCAATACGGAGAGGGGGTTTAACTATGGCTACACCTTC
TRBJ2-5	TRBD2	TRBV6-6	once	CASRDSGGAAETQYF	TGTGCCAGCAGAGATAGCGGGGGGGCTGCAGAGACCCAGTACTTC
TRBJ2-1	-	TRBV11-2	-	CASSFTDYGTYNEQFF	TGTGCCAGCAGCTTCACCGACTACGGAACCTACAATGAGCAGTTCTTC
TRBJ1-3	TRBD1	TRBV4-3	-	CASSQAVHRGGNTIYF	TGCGCCAGCAGCCAAGCCGTCCACAGGGGGGGAAACACCATATATTTT
TRBJ2-3	-	TRBV6-5	-	CASTARESTDTQYF	TGTGCCAGCACCGCACGGGAGAGCACAGATACGCAGTATTTT
TRBJ2-3	TRBD1	TRBV4-3	-	CASSQVGQGGADTQYF	TGCGCCAGCAGCCAAGTTGGACAGGGTGGGGCAGATACGCAGTATTTT
TRBJ1-2	-	TRBV19	few	CASSTTTFTRGRGYGYTF	TGTGCCAGTAGTACTACTACCTTCACCCGGGGCAGGGGTTATGGCTACACCTTC
TRBJ2-1	TRBD2	TRBV19	-	CASSPGLAGNEQFF	TGTGCCAGTAGTCCAGGACTAGCGGGGAATGAGCAGTTCTTC
TRBJ1-2	-	TRBV28	-	CASSLRYGYTF	TGTGCCAGCAGTTTGCGGTATGGCTACACCTTC
TRBJ2-3	-	TRBV7-9	-	CASTPLGGDTQYF	TGTGCCAGCACCCCATTGGGAGGAGATACGCAGTATTTT
TRBJ2-1	TRBD2	TRBV7-8	-	CASSLESAWLAGHEQFF	TGTGCCAGCAGCTTAGAGTCTGCCTGGCTAGCGGGGCATGAGCAGTTCTTC
TRBJ1-2	-	TRBV29-1	-	CSVRTGYTF	TGCAGCGTTCGGACAGGCTACACCTTC
TRBJ2-6	-	TRBV5-1	-	CASQRAVNSGANVLTF	TGCGCCAGTCAGCGGGCGGTTAACTCTGGGGCCAACGTCCTGACTTTC
TRBJ2-1	-	TRBV5-6	-	CASGRVSYNEQFF	TGTGCCAGCGGTCGGGTCAGCTACAATGAGCAGTTCTTC
TRBJ2-2	TRBD2	TRBV2	few	CASNPSGQGPTGELFF	TGTGCCAGCAACCCTAGCGGGCAGGGCCCCACCGGGGAGCTGTTTTTT
TRBJ2-3	TRBD1	TRBV6-2/TRBV6-3	-	CASSYSTGSTQYF	TGTGCCAGCAGTTACTCGACAGGGAGTACGCAGTATTTT